This record looks at one TCR beta chain sequence and its context. V dropped 7 bases and J dropped 3; count of bases not matched to a gene: 11. This CDR3 contains 15 residues. Germline loops: CDR1 SGHRS, CDR2 YFSETQ. These data originate in a study of blood T cell repertoires in COVID-19. Profiled with immunoSEQ multiplex PCR; TCRdb holds only in-frame clones, not every one. This sample yields about 160,000 clones, of which approximately 85% are seen a single time; under 7.5% belongs to the top ten. This TCR was recovered from a man older than 75 with COVID-19, enrolled during active disease. J is TRBJ2-3 and V is TRBV5-1; 7 nucleotides align to TRBD1. The sequenced material came from peripheral blood. Written as DNA, the CDR3 is TGCGCCAGCGCCCTTCCGGCAGGGGGAACAGATACGCAGTATTTT. Amino acid sequence: CASALPAGGTDTQYF.